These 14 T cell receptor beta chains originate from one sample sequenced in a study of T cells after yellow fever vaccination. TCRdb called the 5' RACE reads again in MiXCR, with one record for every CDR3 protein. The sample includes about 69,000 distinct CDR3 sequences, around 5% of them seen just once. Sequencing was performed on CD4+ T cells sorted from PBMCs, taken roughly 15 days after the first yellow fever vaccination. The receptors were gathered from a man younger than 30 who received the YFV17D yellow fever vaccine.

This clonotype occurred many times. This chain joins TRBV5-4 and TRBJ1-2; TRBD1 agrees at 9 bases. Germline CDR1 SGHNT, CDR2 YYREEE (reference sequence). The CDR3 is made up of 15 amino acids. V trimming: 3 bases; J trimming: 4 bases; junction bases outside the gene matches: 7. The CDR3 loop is CASSSPGQGFYGYTF. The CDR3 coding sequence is TGTGCCAGCAGCTCACCGGGACAGGGTTTCTATGGCTACACCTTC.

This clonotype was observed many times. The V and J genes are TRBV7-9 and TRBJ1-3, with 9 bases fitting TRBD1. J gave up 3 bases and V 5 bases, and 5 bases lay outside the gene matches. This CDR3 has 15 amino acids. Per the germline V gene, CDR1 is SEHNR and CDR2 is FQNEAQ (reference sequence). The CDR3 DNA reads TGTGCCAGCAGCCTACAGGGGGCTGGTGGAAACACCATATATTTT. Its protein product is CASSLQGAGGNTIYF.

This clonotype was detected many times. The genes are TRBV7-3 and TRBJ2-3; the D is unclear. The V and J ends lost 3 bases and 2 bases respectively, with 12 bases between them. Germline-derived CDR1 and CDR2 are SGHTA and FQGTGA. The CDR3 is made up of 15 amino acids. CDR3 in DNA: TGTGCCAGCAGCTTGTCGGCGGCGACCACAGATACGCAGTATTTT. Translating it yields CASSLSAATTDTQYF.

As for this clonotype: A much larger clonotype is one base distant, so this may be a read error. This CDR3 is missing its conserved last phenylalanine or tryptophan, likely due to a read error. The CDR3: CASSPGTGVPGEQFC. The CDR3 region has the DNA TGTGCCAGCAGCCCGGGGACAGGGGTTCCGGGTGAGCAGTTCTGC. The chain combines TRBV5-6 with TRBJ2-1, with 10 bases that match TRBD1. The CDR3 is made up of 15 amino acids. Germline-derived CDR1 and CDR2 are SGHDT and YYEEEE. V lost 4 bases, J lost 9 bases, and 10 bases stayed unmatched.

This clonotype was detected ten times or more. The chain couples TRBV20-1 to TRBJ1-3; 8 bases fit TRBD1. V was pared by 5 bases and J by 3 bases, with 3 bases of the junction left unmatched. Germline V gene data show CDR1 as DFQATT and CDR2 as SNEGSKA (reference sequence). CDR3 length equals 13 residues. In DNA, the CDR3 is TGCAGTGCTCAGGGGGCAGGTGGAAACACCATATATTTT. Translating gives CSAQGAGGNTIYF.

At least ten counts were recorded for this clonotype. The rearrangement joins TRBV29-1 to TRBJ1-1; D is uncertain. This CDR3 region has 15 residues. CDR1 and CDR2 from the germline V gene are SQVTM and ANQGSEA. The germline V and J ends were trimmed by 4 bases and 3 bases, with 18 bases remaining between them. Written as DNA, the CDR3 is TGCAGCGTTGCCGCCCACACAATTGGGGACACTGAAGCTTTCTTT. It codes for CSVAAHTIGDTEAFF.

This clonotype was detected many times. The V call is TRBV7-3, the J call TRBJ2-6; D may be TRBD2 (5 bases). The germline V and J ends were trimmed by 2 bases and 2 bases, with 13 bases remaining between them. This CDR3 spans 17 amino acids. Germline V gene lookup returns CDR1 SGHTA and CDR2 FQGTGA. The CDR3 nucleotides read TGTGCCAGCAGCTTAGTGGGGAGTAACACTGGGGCCAACGTCCTGACTTTC. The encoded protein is CASSLVGSNTGANVLTF.

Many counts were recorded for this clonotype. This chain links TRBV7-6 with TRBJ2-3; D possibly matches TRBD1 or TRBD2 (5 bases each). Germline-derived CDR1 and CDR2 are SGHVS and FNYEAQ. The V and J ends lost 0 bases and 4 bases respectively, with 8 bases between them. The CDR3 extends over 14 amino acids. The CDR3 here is CASSLATGPDTQYF. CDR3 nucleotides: TGTGCCAGCAGCTTAGCAACGGGACCAGATACGCAGTATTTT.

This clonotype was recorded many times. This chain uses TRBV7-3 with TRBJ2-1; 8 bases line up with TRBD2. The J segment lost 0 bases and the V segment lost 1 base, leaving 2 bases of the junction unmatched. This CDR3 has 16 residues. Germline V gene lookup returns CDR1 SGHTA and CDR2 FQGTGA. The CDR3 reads CASSLMAGGSYNEQFF. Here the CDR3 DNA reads TGTGCCAGCAGCTTAATGGCGGGGGGCTCCTACAATGAGCAGTTCTTC.

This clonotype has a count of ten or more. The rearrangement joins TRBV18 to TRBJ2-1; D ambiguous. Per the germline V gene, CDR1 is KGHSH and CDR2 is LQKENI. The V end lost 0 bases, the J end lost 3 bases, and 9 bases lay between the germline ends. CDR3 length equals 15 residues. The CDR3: CASSPPDGNYNEQFF. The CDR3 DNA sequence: TGTGCCAGCTCACCACCCGACGGAAACTACAATGAGCAGTTCTTC.

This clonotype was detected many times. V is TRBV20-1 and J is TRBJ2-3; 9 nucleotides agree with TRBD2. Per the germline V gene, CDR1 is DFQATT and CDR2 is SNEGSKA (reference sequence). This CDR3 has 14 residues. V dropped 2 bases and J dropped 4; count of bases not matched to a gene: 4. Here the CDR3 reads CSARPSGVPDTQYF. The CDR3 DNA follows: TGCAGTGCTAGACCTAGCGGGGTTCCAGATACGCAGTATTTT.

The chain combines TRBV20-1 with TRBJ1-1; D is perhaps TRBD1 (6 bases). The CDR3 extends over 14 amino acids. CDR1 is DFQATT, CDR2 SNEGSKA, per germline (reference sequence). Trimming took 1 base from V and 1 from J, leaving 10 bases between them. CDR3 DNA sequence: TGCAGTGCTAGAGCGGGGGCGACGAACACTGAAGCTTTCTTT. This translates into CSARAGATNTEAFF.

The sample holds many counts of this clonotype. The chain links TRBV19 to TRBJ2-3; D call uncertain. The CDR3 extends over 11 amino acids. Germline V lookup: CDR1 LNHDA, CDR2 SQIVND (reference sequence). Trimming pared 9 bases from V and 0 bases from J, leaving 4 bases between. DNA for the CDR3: TGTGCCAGCATTAGCACAGATACGCAGTATTTT. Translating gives CASISTDTQYF.

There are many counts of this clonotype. The CDR3 DNA is TGTGCCAGCAGAAGTACTGGGGACTATGGCTACACCTTC. This gives the protein CASRSTGDYGYTF. The chain couples TRBV7-2 to TRBJ1-2; D not resolved. Trimming pared 6 bases from V and 3 bases from J, leaving 11 bases between. Germline V CDR1 and CDR2: SGHTA, FQGNSA. The CDR3 loop spans 13 amino acids. Full variable domain (missing parts from reference TRBV7-2 and TRBJ1-2): GAGVSQSPSNKVTEKGKDVELRCDPISGHTALYWYRQSLGQGLEFLIYFQGNSAPDKSGLPSDRFSAERTGGSVSTLTIQRTQQEDSAVYLCASRSTGDYGYTFGSGTRLTVV.